What follows are 26 T cell receptor beta chains derived from one specimen sequenced in a study of T cell repertoires in cytomegalovirus infection. TCRdb reprocessed the reads with MiXCR, giving one entry per CDR3 protein. The sample yields some 180,000 distinct CDR3 sequences, about a tenth seen once. Sequencing was done on a sample of PBMCs. The receptors come from a human donor in good health (CMV status not recorded). Some clones in this sample may be carry-over from other donors' samples.

The table lists this clonotype with many counts. V gene TRBV5-1 combines with J gene TRBJ1-1; 8 nucleotides agree with TRBD1. CDR1 is SGHRS and CDR2 is YFSETQ in the germline V gene. V lost 3 bases, J lost 1 base, and 2 bases stayed unmatched. This CDR3 is built from 14 residues. The CDR3, as DNA: TGCGCCAGCAGCTACGGGACAGGGAACACTGAAGCTTTCTTT. Protein product: CASSYGTGNTEAFF.

In this sample, this clonotype turned up many times. The gene calls are TRBV20-1 and TRBJ2-7; 8 nucleotides match TRBD2. The germline CDR1 and CDR2 sequences are DFQATT and SNEGSKA (reference sequence). Trimming cost V 3 bases and J 2 bases; bases outside gene matches: 6. The CDR3 contains 14 residues. DNA of the CDR3: TGCAGTGCTAGGGGGGGACTAGGGGCCTACGAGCAGTACTTC. Protein product: CSARGGLGAYEQYF.

This clonotype was picked up many times. V usage is TRBV7-2 and J usage is TRBJ1-2; possibly TRBD1 for D (5 bases). Germline V gene sequence: CDR1 SGHTA, CDR2 FQGNSA. The CDR3 has 13 residues. Trimming cost V 4 bases and J 3 bases, with 9 bases left between them. The CDR3: CASSWTRDYGYTF. CDR3 nucleotide sequence: TGTGCCAGCAGCTGGACACGGGACTATGGCTACACCTTC. The whole variable domain, filled in from reference TRBV7-2 and TRBJ1-2, reads GAGVSQSPSNKVTEKGKDVELRCDPISGHTALYWYRQSLGQGLEFLIYFQGNSAPDKSGLPSDRFSAERTGGSVSTLTIQRTQQEDSAVYLCASSWTRDYGYTFGSGTRLTVV.

This clonotype was seen many times. The rearrangement joins TRBV15 to TRBJ2-1, with TRBD2 matching over 10 bases. The CDR3 length is 15 residues. Trimming removed 0 bases from V and 7 bases from J; junction bases left unmatched: 3. Germline V CDR1 and CDR2: LNHNV, YYDKDF (reference sequence). CDR3 bases: TGTGCCACCAGCAGAGATTCTAGCGGGAGTAATGAGCAGTTCTTC. Amino acids: CATSRDSSGSNEQFF.

This clonotype came up many times. The V call is TRBV7-2, the J call TRBJ1-1; no clear D. Per the germline V gene, CDR1 is SGHTA and CDR2 is FQGNSA. The CDR3 covers 13 residues. V was trimmed by 1 base and J by 8 bases, leaving 11 bases between them. The CDR3 DNA reads TGTGCCAGCAGCTTAGTCGGCGGAGAAGAAGCTTTCTTT. Its protein product is CASSLVGGEEAFF.

This clonotype was seen a single time. This sequence may be a read error, since a much larger clone differs from it by one base. This chain connects TRBV6-8 to TRBJ1-5; unclear D gene. CDR1 is MNHGY and CDR2 is SAAAGT in the germline V gene. This CDR3 is 15 amino acids long. The CDR3 reads CASSRDKDSNQPQNF. The CDR3 DNA is TGTGCCAGCAGCCGCGACAAAGATAGCAATCAGCCCCAGAATTTT.

This clonotype was counted a few times. This chain links TRBV2 with TRBJ2-5; TRBD1 might be the D (5 bases). Per germline, CDR1 SNHLY and CDR2 FYNNEI. The CDR3 extends over 15 amino acids. The ends were cut back, 6 bases at V and 5 bases at J, with 19 bases in the middle. In DNA form, the CDR3 reads TGTGCCAGCAGCGGCCGAAGGGGCGAAGAGGAGACCCAGTACTTC. Amino acids: CASSGRRGEEETQYF.

The table lists this clonotype with many counts. J is TRBJ2-7 and V is TRBV7-2, with D possibly being TRBD1 (6 bases). This CDR3 region has 15 residues. Germline-derived CDR1 and CDR2 are SGHTA and FQGNSA. Trimming left V 3 bases short and J 2 bases short, with 14 bases between. This CDR3 reads CASSLAGTKTYEQYF. The CDR3, as DNA: TGTGCCAGCAGCTTGGCCGGGACAAAGACCTACGAGCAGTACTTC.

This clonotype came up a few times. The chain links TRBV27 to TRBJ2-5; no reliable D call. Deletions cut 8 bases from V and 1 base from J, with 2 bases between. The CDR3 consists of 10 residues. Per the germline V gene, CDR1 is MNHEY and CDR2 is SMNVEV (reference sequence). CDR3: CASLQETQYF. The CDR3 DNA reads TGTGCCAGCCTCCAAGAGACCCAGTACTTC.

This clonotype was seen at least ten times. V and J are TRBV28 and TRBJ2-1, with a possible D match to TRBD2 (6 bases). Between the trimmed V and J ends, which lost 2 bases and 10 bases, there was a span of 18 bases. The CDR3 contains 15 residues. The V gene's germline CDR1 is MDHEN and CDR2 SYDVKM. The DNA of the CDR3 is TGTGCCAGCAGTTTAGTTCGGGGACCCGGGGGAGAGCAGTTCTTC. This translates into CASSLVRGPGGEQFF.

This clonotype came up many times. Here the CDR3 DNA reads TGTGCCAGCAGCTTAGCGCCGGACGGCTCCTACGAGCAGTACTTC. This translates into CASSLAPDGSYEQYF. The chain is built from TRBV7-2 and TRBJ2-7; the D is unclear. Germline assignment: CDR1 SGHTA and CDR2 FQGNSA. This CDR3 has 15 amino acids. V lost 0 bases, J lost 0 bases, and 9 bases lay in between.

The chain uses TRBV2 and TRBJ2-3; D is perhaps TRBD2 (6 bases). Germline V gives CDR1 SNHLY, CDR2 FYNNEI. The CDR3 runs 13 residues. Trimming took 8 bases from V and 2 from J, leaving 11 bases between them. The CDR3 sequence is CASGRGLTDTQYF. CDR3 nucleotide sequence: TGTGCCAGCGGACGGGGACTCACAGATACGCAGTATTTT.

Of note for this clonotype: Germline and junction disagree at one end, which may indicate a read error. The J gene is TRBJ2-2, the V gene TRBV5-3, with TRBD2 identical over 11 bases. Being an ORF, TRBV5-3 has a function that is uncertain. This CDR3 comprises 16 residues. The CDR3 coding sequence is TGTGCCAGCAGCTCTACTAGCGGGAGAATCACCGGGGAGCTGTTTTTT. Its protein is CASSSTSGRITGELFF.

The genes are TRBV7-6 and TRBJ2-2, with 7 bases lining up with TRBD1. The length of the CDR3 is 16 residues. Germline CDR1 and CDR2: SGHVS and FNYEAQ. V shed 5 bases and J 0 bases; nucleotides not matched to a gene: 6. The DNA for the CDR3 is TGTGCCAGCAGCACCGGACAGGAAACGAACACCGGGGAGCTGTTTTTT. Translation gives CASSTGQETNTGELFF.

This clonotype turned up a few times. V is TRBV20-1 and J is TRBJ2-7, with D perhaps matching TRBD2 (6 bases). The CDR3 loop spans 14 amino acids. The ends were cut back, 3 bases at V and 2 bases at J, with 14 bases in the middle. From germline, CDR1 is DFQATT and CDR2 SNEGSKA (reference sequence). The CDR3 sequence: CSARNSGKTYEQYF. The CDR3 DNA reads TGCAGTGCTAGGAATAGCGGCAAGACCTACGAGCAGTACTTC.

This clonotype was seen many times. The chain couples TRBV7-2 to TRBJ2-7; the D gene is possibly TRBD2 (7 bases). CDR1 is SGHTA and CDR2 is FQGNSA in the germline V gene. Trimming took off 5 bases at V and 4 bases at J, with 12 bases between the two ends. The CDR3 spans 13 residues. The CDR3 DNA follows: TGTGCCAGCAGCGCACAGGGAGGGTACGAGCAGTACTTC. Protein sequence: CASSAQGGYEQYF.

This clonotype was seen at least ten times. V is TRBV7-2 and J is TRBJ2-5; the match to TRBD2 covers 12 bases. This CDR3 contains 16 residues. The J segment lost 2 bases and the V segment lost 5 bases, leaving 6 bases of the junction unmatched. Germline assignment: CDR1 SGHTA and CDR2 FQGNSA. CDR3 nucleotide sequence: TGTGCCAGCAGCCAAACTAGCGGGGGGACTCAAGAGACCCAGTACTTC. As protein: CASSQTSGGTQETQYF.

The sample holds a few counts of this clonotype. The genes are TRBV2 and TRBJ2-1; D unresolved. Germline V gene data show CDR1 as SNHLY and CDR2 as FYNNEI. The CDR3 sequence is 13 residues long. Trimming shortened V by 6 bases and J by 8 bases, and 14 bases separated the two germline ends. The CDR3, as DNA: TGTGCCAGCAGGAAGGCAGGAAGCTATGAGCAGTTCTTC. Residues: CASRKAGSYEQFF. Combining the CDR3 with reference TRBV2 and TRBJ2-1 gives the whole variable domain EPEVTQTPSHQVTQMGQEVILRCVPISNHLYFYWYRQILGQKVEFLVSFYNNEISEKSEIFDDQFSVERPDGSNFTLKIRSTKLEDSAMYFCASRKAGSYEQFFGPGTRLTVL.

This clonotype was detected only a few times. In DNA, the CDR3 is TGTGCCAGCAGTTTATCTCGGGGGCATCCTAATGAAAAACTGTTTTTT. This encodes CASSLSRGHPNEKLFF. The rearrangement uses TRBV27 and TRBJ1-4; tentatively, D is TRBD1 (6 bases). Deletions cut 0 bases from V and 3 bases from J, with 11 bases between. CDR3 length equals 16 residues. Germline lookup yields CDR1 MNHEY and CDR2 SMNVEV (reference sequence).

This clonotype was seen repeatedly, ten times or more. V is TRBV27 and J is TRBJ1-6, with D maybe TRBD1 (6 bases). V lost 4 bases and J lost 5, with 18 bases in between. Germline loops: CDR1 MNHEY, CDR2 SMNVEV (reference sequence). This CDR3 is 17 amino acids long. The CDR3 loop is CASSSPKDSLNNSPLHF. CDR3 coding DNA: TGTGCCAGCAGTTCCCCGAAGGACAGTCTAAATAATTCACCCCTCCACTTT.

This clonotype was recorded at least ten times. The genes are TRBV10-3 and TRBJ2-6; a weak D match, TRBD1 (6 bases). The germline V gene encodes CDR1 ENHRY and CDR2 SYGVKD. The CDR3 runs to 18 residues. V dropped 3 bases and J dropped 1 base, with 16 bases sitting between them. This CDR3 is CAISDQGISSSGANVLTF. The DNA of the CDR3 is TGTGCCATCAGTGATCAGGGGATTTCCTCTTCTGGGGCCAACGTCCTGACTTTC.

This clonotype came up many times. The CDR3 here is CASSLGYLGAFF. As DNA, the CDR3 is TGTGCCAGCAGCTTAGGGTACTTAGGAGCTTTCTTT. V gene TRBV7-2 combines with J gene TRBJ1-1; D is unresolved. The CDR3 covers 12 residues. The V gene's germline CDR1 is SGHTA and CDR2 FQGNSA. Trimming stripped 1 base from V and 10 bases from J, with 10 bases between.

Many counts were recorded for this clonotype. V gene TRBV5-4 combines with J gene TRBJ2-7; 8 nucleotides line up with TRBD1. V gave up 1 base and J gave up 5 bases; unmatched junction bases: 8. Looked up from germline, CDR1 is SGHNT and CDR2 is YYREEE (reference sequence). This CDR3 is built from 15 residues. The CDR3 sequence: CASSLSGTGTDEQYF. Written as DNA, the CDR3 is TGTGCCAGCAGCTTGTCCGGGACAGGAACTGACGAGCAGTACTTC. Variable domain in full (rest from reference TRBV5-4 and TRBJ2-7): ETGVTQSPTHLIKTRGQQVTLRCSSQSGHNTVSWYQQALGQGPQFIFQYYREEENGRGNFPPRFSGLQFPNYSSELNVNALELDDSALYLCASSLSGTGTDEQYFGPGTRLTVT.

The sample holds many counts of this clonotype. The genes are TRBV7-2 and TRBJ2-7, with 9 nucleotides matching TRBD2. V lost 3 bases and J lost 2; bases outside the gene matches: 2. Germline values: CDR1 SGHTA, CDR2 FQGNSA. CDR3 length: 14 residues. As DNA, the CDR3 is TGTGCCAGCAGCTTTATAGCGGGAGCCTACGAGCAGTACTTC. This encodes CASSFIAGAYEQYF.

DNA of the CDR3: TGTGCCAGCAGCCCCCGACAGGGAGGAAACACCATATATTTT. Its protein product is CASSPRQGGNTIYF. This chain uses TRBV14 with TRBJ1-3, with TRBD1 matching 7 bases. Trimming cost V 4 bases and J 4 bases; bases outside gene matches: 4. The germline V gene encodes CDR1 SGHDN and CDR2 FVKESK. CDR3 length: 14 amino acids. Full variable domain (remainder filled in from reference TRBV14 and TRBJ1-3): EAGVTQFPSHSVIEKGQTVTLRCDPISGHDNLYWYRRVMGKEIKFLLHFVKESKQDESGMPNNRFLAERTGGTYSTLKVQPAELEDSGVYFCASSPRQGGNTIYFGEGSWLTVV.

This sequence joins TRBV9 and TRBJ2-7, with 12 bases that match TRBD2. CDR1 SGDLS and CDR2 YYNGEE come from the germline V gene. Unmatched junction bases numbered 3, after V lost 2 bases and J lost 6 bases. CDR3 length: 14 amino acids. CDR3 protein: CASSVGLAGREQYF. Here the CDR3 DNA reads TGTGCCAGCAGCGTTGGACTAGCGGGACGCGAGCAGTACTTC.